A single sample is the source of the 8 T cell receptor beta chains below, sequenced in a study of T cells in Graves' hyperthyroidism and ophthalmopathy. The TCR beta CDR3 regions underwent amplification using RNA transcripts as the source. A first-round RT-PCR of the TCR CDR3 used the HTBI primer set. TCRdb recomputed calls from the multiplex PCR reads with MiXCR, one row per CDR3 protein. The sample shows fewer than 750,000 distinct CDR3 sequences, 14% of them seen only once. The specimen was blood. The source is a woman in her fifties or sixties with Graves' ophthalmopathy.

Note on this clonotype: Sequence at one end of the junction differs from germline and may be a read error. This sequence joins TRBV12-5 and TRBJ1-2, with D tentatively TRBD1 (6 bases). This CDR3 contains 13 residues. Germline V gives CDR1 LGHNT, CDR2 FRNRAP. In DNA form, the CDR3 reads TGTGCTGGTGGTTGGGGGGCAGGGGTAGGCTACACCTTC. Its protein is CAGGWGAGVGYTF. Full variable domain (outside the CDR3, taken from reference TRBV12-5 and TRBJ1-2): DARVTQTPRHKVTEMGQEVTMRCQPILGHNTVFWYRQTMMQGLELLAYFRNRAPLDDSGMPKDRFSAEMPDATLATLKIQPSEPRDSAVYFCAGGWGAGVGYTFGSGTRLTVV.

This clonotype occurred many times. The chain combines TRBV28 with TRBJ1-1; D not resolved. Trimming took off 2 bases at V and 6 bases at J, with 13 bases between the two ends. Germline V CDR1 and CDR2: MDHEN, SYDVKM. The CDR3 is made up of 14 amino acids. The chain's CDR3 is CASSLGELLSEAFF. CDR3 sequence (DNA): TGTGCCAGCAGTTTAGGGGAACTGCTTTCTGAAGCTTTCTTT.

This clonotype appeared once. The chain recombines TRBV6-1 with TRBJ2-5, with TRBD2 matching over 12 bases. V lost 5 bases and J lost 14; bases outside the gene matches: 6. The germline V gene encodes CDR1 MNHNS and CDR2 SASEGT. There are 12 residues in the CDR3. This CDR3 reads CASSPTTSGSYF. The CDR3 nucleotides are TGTGCCAGCAGTCCAACGACTAGCGGGAGCTACTTC.

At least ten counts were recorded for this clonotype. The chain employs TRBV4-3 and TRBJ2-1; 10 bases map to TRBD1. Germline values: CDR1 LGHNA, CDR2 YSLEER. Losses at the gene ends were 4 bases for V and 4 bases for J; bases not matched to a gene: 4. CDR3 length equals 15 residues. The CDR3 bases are TGCGCCAGCAGCCCTGGGACAGGGGAATACAATGAGCAGTTCTTC. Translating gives CASSPGTGEYNEQFF.

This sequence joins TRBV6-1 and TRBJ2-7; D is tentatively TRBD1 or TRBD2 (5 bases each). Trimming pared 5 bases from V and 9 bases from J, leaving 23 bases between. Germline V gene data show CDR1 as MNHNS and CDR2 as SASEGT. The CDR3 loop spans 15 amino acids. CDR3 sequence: CASSKFPGPAAAQYF. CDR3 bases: TGTGCCAGCAGTAAATTTCCGGGACCGGCGGCAGCGCAGTACTTC.

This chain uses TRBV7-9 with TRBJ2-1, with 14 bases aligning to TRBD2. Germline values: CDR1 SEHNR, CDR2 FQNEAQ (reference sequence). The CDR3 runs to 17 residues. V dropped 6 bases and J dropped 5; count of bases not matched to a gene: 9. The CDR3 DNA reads TGTGCCAGCAGTTACGGGACTAGCGGGAGAAATGACAATGAGCAGTTCTTC. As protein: CASSYGTSGRNDNEQFF.

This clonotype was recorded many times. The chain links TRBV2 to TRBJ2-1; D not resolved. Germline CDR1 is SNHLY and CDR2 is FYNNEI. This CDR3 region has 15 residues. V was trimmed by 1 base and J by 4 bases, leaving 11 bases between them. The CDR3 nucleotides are TGTGCCAGCAGTGAAGACAGTCTCCGTTACAATGAGCAGTTCTTC. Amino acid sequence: CASSEDSLRYNEQFF.

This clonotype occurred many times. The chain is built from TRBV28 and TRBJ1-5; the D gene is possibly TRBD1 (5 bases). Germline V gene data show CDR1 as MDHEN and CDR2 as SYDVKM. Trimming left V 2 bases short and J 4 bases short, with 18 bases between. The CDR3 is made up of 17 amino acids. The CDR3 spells CASSLTIGGVGNQPQHF. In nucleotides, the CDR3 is TGTGCCAGCAGTTTAACCATCGGAGGGGTGGGGAATCAGCCCCAGCATTTT.